The 24 T cell receptor beta chains below come from one sample, sequenced in a study of post-analysis software for immune sequencing data. Whole-study results and caveats: Patients used about 5 TRBV segments, including TRBV5-6, TRBV5-1 and TRBV20-1, more often than controls.

Their antigens are not known. cDNA libraries of TCR beta carried unique molecular identifiers. TCRdb fed the PCR reads into MiXCR, producing one record per CDR3 protein. The sample has fewer than 850,000 distinct CDR3 sequences; approximately 30% are singletons. The sequenced sample was blood. The origin of the receptors is a girl aged 5 to 17 with multiple sclerosis.

This chain uses TRBV29-1 with TRBJ2-3; no reliable D call. Trimming cost V 1 base and J 0 bases, with 14 bases left between them. CDR1 SQVTM and CDR2 ANQGSEA come from the germline V gene. The CDR3 runs 16 residues. CDR3 in amino acids: CSVEVDRVRSTDTQYF. The CDR3 coding sequence is TGCAGCGTTGAAGTTGACCGGGTTCGGAGCACAGATACGCAGTATTTT.

The rearrangement uses TRBV7-9 and TRBJ2-2; D remains unclear. CDR1 SEHNR and CDR2 FQNEAQ come from the germline V gene (reference sequence). The CDR3 contains 11 residues. V was pared by 1 base and J by 9 bases, with 3 bases between. DNA of the CDR3: TGTGCCAGCAGCTTAGGCCGGGAGCTGTTTTTT. Its translation is CASSLGRELFF.

This rearrangement joins TRBV28 to TRBJ2-7; D perhaps matches TRBD1 (5 bases). The ends were cut back, 9 bases at V and 3 bases at J, with 21 bases in the middle. The V gene's germline CDR1 is MDHEN and CDR2 SYDVKM. The length of the CDR3 is 15 residues. The CDR3 DNA reads as TGTGCCAGTTTAGCAAGTGGGGCAATCGTCTACGAGCAGTACTTC. This gives the protein CASLASGAIVYEQYF.

V usage is TRBV7-2 and J usage is TRBJ2-1; 9 bases are a match to TRBD2. The J call may be wrong; the DNA end is better matched by TRBJ2-7. The CDR3 consists of 15 residues. CDR1 is SGHTA and CDR2 is FQGNSA in the germline V gene. Here the CDR3 reads CASSPLGSGGREQYF. The CDR3 DNA sequence: TGTGCCAGCAGCCCCCTCGGTAGCGGGGGACGCGAGCAGTACTTC.

This rearrangement joins TRBV6-4 to TRBJ2-2; maybe TRBD1 (6 bases). The CDR3 is 14 residues long. CDR1 MRHNA and CDR2 SNTAGT come from the germline V gene. The germline V and J ends were trimmed by 6 bases and 2 bases, with 10 bases remaining between them. CDR3: CASRGQTNTGELFF. CDR3 nucleotide sequence: TGTGCCAGCAGAGGACAGACTAACACCGGGGAGCTGTTTTTT.

CDR3: CSAGGDPYNSPLHF. In DNA form, the CDR3 reads TGCAGTGCTGGGGGGGATCCCTATAATTCACCCCTCCACTTT. The chain uses TRBV20-1 and TRBJ1-6; perhaps TRBD1 as D (5 bases). From germline, CDR1 is DFQATT and CDR2 SNEGSKA (reference sequence). The CDR3 length is 14 residues. Trimming left V 5 bases short and J 2 bases short, with 10 bases between.

About this clonotype: Compared with germline, one end of the junction differs, possibly owing to a read error. The rearrangement uses TRBV29-1 and TRBJ2-3; no reliable D call. The CDR3 loop spans 11 amino acids. The germline V gene encodes CDR1 SQVTM and CDR2 ANQGSEA. CDR3 sequence reads: CGVAPTDTQYF. CDR3 nucleotides: TGCGGCGTAGCCCCTACCGATACGCAGTATTTT.

The chain uses TRBV7-9 and TRBJ2-5; D is perhaps TRBD2 (6 bases). The germline V gene has CDR1 SEHNR and CDR2 FQNEAQ (reference sequence). V was pared by 5 bases and J by 2 bases, with 15 bases between. The CDR3 totals 15 residues. The CDR3 region is CASSPPSGGQETQYF. DNA of the CDR3: TGTGCCAGCAGCCCCCCCTCCGGGGGTCAAGAGACCCAGTACTTC.

In regard to this clonotype: Possible read error: a much larger clone is one base away. The CDR3 nucleotides read TGCAGCGTTGAAGAGGCGGGGCGCGGAGATACGCCGTATTTT. As protein: CSVEEAGRGDTPYF. The rearrangement links TRBV29-1 to TRBJ2-3; D possibly corresponds to TRBD2 (6 bases). This CDR3 is 14 amino acids long. Germline V gene data show CDR1 as SQVTM and CDR2 as ANQGSEA.

This sequence joins TRBV7-9 and TRBJ1-6, with D maybe TRBD1 (6 bases). Germline values: CDR1 SEHNR, CDR2 FQNEAQ (reference sequence). CDR3 length: 15 residues. V lost 5 bases and J lost 6, with 14 bases in between. DNA for the CDR3: TGTGCCAGCAGCCCCGTGACAGGAGGTAATTCACCCCTCCACTTT. This encodes CASSPVTGGNSPLHF.

This clonotype turned up a few times. This chain connects TRBV4-1 to TRBJ1-2; tentatively, D is TRBD1 (6 bases). Trimming left V 2 bases short and J 8 bases short, with 12 bases between. CDR3 length: 13 residues. Looked up from germline, CDR1 is MGHRA and CDR2 is YSYEKL. CDR3 amino acids: CASSQPDRTGYTF. The CDR3 bases are TGCGCCAGCAGCCAACCTGACAGGACCGGCTACACCTTC.

This clonotype came up many times. This chain connects TRBV15 to TRBJ2-1, with 9 bases that match TRBD2. Germline loops: CDR1 LNHNV, CDR2 YYDKDF (reference sequence). The CDR3 spans 18 residues. J lost 4 bases, V lost 1 base, and 11 bases had no gene match. The CDR3 nucleotides are TGTGCCACCAGCAGAGCGGGTAGCGGGGGCACCAGGTACAATGAGCAGTTCTTC. The encoded protein is CATSRAGSGGTRYNEQFF. Based on the CDR3 plus reference TRBV15 and TRBJ2-1, the full variable domain is DAMVIQNPRYQVTQFGKPVTLSCSQTLNHNVMYWYQQKSSQAPKLLFHYYDKDFNNEADTPDNFQSRRPNTSFCFLDIRSPGLGDTAMYLCATSRAGSGGTRYNEQFFGPGTRLTVL.

The rearrangement uses TRBV5-5 and TRBJ2-1, with D possibly called TRBD1 or TRBD2 (5 bases each). The CDR3 covers 12 residues. V shed 6 bases and J shed 8 bases, with 12 bases lying between them. Germline V gene lookup returns CDR1 SGHKS and CDR2 YYEKEE (reference sequence). CDR3 nucleotide sequence: TGTGCCAGCAACGGGGACGGGGATGAGCAGTTCTTC. This codes for CASNGDGDEQFF. Combining the CDR3 with reference TRBV5-5 and TRBJ2-1 gives the whole variable domain DAGVTQSPTHLIKTRGQQVTLRCSPISGHKSVSWYQQVLGQGPQFIFQYYEKEERGRGNFPDRFSARQFPNYSSELNVNALLLGDSALYLCASNGDGDEQFFGPGTRLTVL.

The V call is TRBV6-2 or TRBV6-3, the J call TRBJ2-3; D is ambiguous. V was shortened by 0 bases and J by 4 bases, with 8 bases between the two germline ends. The CDR3 has 14 amino acids. From germline, CDR1 is MNHEY and CDR2 SVGEGT. The DNA of the CDR3 is TGTGCCAGCAGTTACTCGATGTGGGCAGATACGCAGTATTTT. Its translation: CASSYSMWADTQYF.

The chain employs TRBV7-2 and TRBJ2-7; TRBD2 agrees at 11 bases. The J call may be wrong; the DNA end is better matched by TRBJ2-5. CDR1 and CDR2 from the germline V gene are SGHTA and FQGNSA. The CDR3 loop spans 16 amino acids. The CDR3 nucleotides are TGTGCCAGCAGCTTAGCGGTAGCGGGAGGGGCAGAGACCCAGTACTTC. Its translation: CASSLAVAGGAETQYF.

This clonotype was counted at least ten times. The rearrangement links TRBV7-2 to TRBJ2-5; TRBD2 agrees at 9 bases. V dropped 0 bases and J dropped 5; count of bases not matched to a gene: 4. Looked up from germline, CDR1 is SGHTA and CDR2 is FQGNSA. This CDR3 is built from 15 residues. The CDR3 DNA is TGTGCCAGCAGCTTAGCGTCGGCGGGAGGGGAGACCCAGTACTTC. Protein product: CASSLASAGGETQYF.

This clonotype was detected only a few times. The V gene is TRBV7-8, the J gene TRBJ1-1; D uncertain. This CDR3 has 16 amino acids. Trimming left V 0 bases short and J 5 bases short, with 16 bases between. CDR1 is SGHVS and CDR2 is FQNEAQ in the germline V gene. CDR3 bases: TGTGCCAGCAGCTTAGCTGGGTTCAAGGGTCGGACTGAAGCTTTCTTT. Translation: CASSLAGFKGRTEAFF.

The J gene is TRBJ2-1, the V gene TRBV24-1; D remains ambiguous. V was trimmed by 0 bases and J by 2 bases, leaving 10 bases between them. Germline V lookup: CDR1 KGHDR, CDR2 SFDVKD. The CDR3 consists of 16 residues. CDR3 sequence reads: CATSDLRMGTYNEQFF. The CDR3 coding sequence is TGTGCCACCAGTGATTTGCGTATGGGGACCTACAATGAGCAGTTCTTC.

The chain is built from TRBV20-1 and TRBJ2-7; TRBD1 or TRBD2 may be the D gene (5 bases each). V lost 7 bases and J 2 bases, leaving 12 bases between the germline ends. The CDR3 has 12 amino acids. CDR1 is DFQATT, CDR2 SNEGSKA, per germline (reference sequence). The CDR3 loop reads CSGRDQTYEQYF. The CDR3 bases are TGCAGTGGCCGGGACCAAACCTACGAGCAGTACTTC.

This chain links TRBV7-2 with TRBJ1-2; 8 bases line up with TRBD1. V lost 4 bases and J lost 9; bases outside the gene matches: 7. CDR3 length: 13 residues. CDR1 SGHTA and CDR2 FQGNSA come from the germline V gene. CDR3 in amino acids: CASSSHRGYSYTF. Written as DNA, the CDR3 is TGTGCCAGCAGCTCCCACAGGGGGTATAGCTACACCTTC.

This clonotype came up a few times. The J gene is TRBJ1-1, the V gene TRBV5-1; D is unresolved. The CDR3 loop spans 12 amino acids. The germline V gene encodes CDR1 SGHRS and CDR2 YFSETQ. V lost 4 bases and J lost 8, with 12 bases in between. The CDR3 region is CASSPGPPEAFF. CDR3 in DNA: TGCGCCAGCAGCCCGGGCCCCCCCGAAGCTTTCTTT.

The chain couples TRBV6-6 to TRBJ1-2; possibly TRBD1 for D (5 bases). Germline assignment: CDR1 MNHNY and CDR2 SVGAGI (reference sequence). V was cut by 11 bases and J by 0 bases, with 13 bases left in between. The CDR3 extends over 13 amino acids. CDR3 nucleotide sequence: TGTGCCGCCGGGGGGGGGTCTAACTATGGCTACACCTTC. This codes for CAAGGGSNYGYTF.

A remark on this clonotype: Mismatch with germline at one junction end may stem from a read error. This chain connects TRBV7-7 to TRBJ2-1, with 8 bases identical to TRBD1. Looked up from germline, CDR1 is SSHAT and CDR2 is FNYEAQ (reference sequence). CDR3 size: 15 residues. The CDR3 loop reads CASSAGTGGSDEQFF. CDR3 DNA: TGTGCTAGCAGCGCCGGGACAGGCGGGTCCGATGAGCAGTTCTTC.

The table lists this clonotype with a few counts. The chain links TRBV20-1 to TRBJ1-2; possibly TRBD1 for D (6 bases). This CDR3 spans 13 amino acids. Trimming removed 6 bases at V and 5 bases at J, with 16 bases between. CDR1 is DFQATT, CDR2 SNEGSKA, per germline (reference sequence). The CDR3: CSARPGEAYGYTF. The DNA of the CDR3 is TGCAGTGCCAGGCCAGGGGAGGCGTATGGCTACACCTTC.